This T cell receptor beta chain emerged from a study of Tregs in tolerant kidney transplant recipients. Sequencing used immunoSEQ multiplex PCR; TCRdb keeps in-frame clones, though not all of them. The sample carries roughly 250,000 clones, 80% to 85% recorded once. Germline CDR1 and CDR2: KGHSH and LQKENI. The V gene end was trimmed by 3 bases and the J gene end by 7 bases; junction bases not matched to a gene: 9. This CDR3 is 15 amino acids long. The sample taken for sequencing was CD4+ T cells from blood. The rearrangement joins TRBV18 to TRBJ2-7, with TRBD1 identical over 10 bases. The clonotype originates from a human donor in good health. In DNA form, the CDR3 reads TGTGCCAGCTCACCGTTCGGGACAGGGGTTAGGGAGCAGTACTTC. It encodes CASSPFGTGVREQYF.